These 29 T cell receptor beta chains came from one sample sequenced in a study of cytomegalovirus exposure and HLA in healthy donors. The PCR had 60 Vbeta and 13 Jbeta primers. Only in-frame clones appear in the TCRdb table, and some are missing; sequencing was by immunoSEQ multiplex PCR. There are 160,000 or so clones in the sample; about 80% occur only once, and 8.5% to 10% lies in the top ten. Source material: PBMCs. The receptors derive from a man aged 18 to 35 in good health and CMV-seropositive.

This sequence joins TRBV6-1 and TRBJ2-7; 11 positions match TRBD2. V lost 5 bases, J lost 3 bases, and 3 bases stayed unmatched. The germline gives CDR1 MNHNS, CDR2 SASEGT. This CDR3 region has 14 residues. The CDR3 loop is CASSLGLADYEQYF. In DNA, the CDR3 is TGTGCCAGCAGTCTGGGACTAGCGGACTACGAGCAGTACTTC.

The chain links TRBV5-6 to TRBJ1-2, with D uncertain. Per the germline V gene, CDR1 is SGHDT and CDR2 is YYEEEE. With 0 bases removed from V and 5 bases from J, the gap between germline ends came to 14 bases. The CDR3 sequence is 15 residues long. The CDR3 here is CASSLVPEPRYGYTF. In nucleotides, the CDR3 is TGTGCCAGCAGCTTGGTTCCAGAACCCCGATATGGCTACACCTTC.

The chain uses TRBV14 and TRBJ2-7, with D possibly being TRBD1 (6 bases). Per the germline V gene, CDR1 is SGHDN and CDR2 is FVKESK. With 4 bases removed from V and 0 bases from J, the gap between germline ends came to 10 bases. There are 14 residues in the CDR3. CDR3 protein: CASSLQGLSYEQYF. CDR3 nucleotide sequence: TGTGCCAGCAGCCTTCAGGGGCTCTCCTACGAGCAGTACTTC.

This clone was seen a handful of times. The genes are TRBV5-1 and TRBJ1-1; 9 bases match TRBD1. CDR3 length equals 14 residues. CDR1 and CDR2 (germline): SGHRS, YFSETQ. Trimming removed 0 bases from V and 4 bases from J; junction bases left unmatched: 1. In nucleotides, the CDR3 is TGCGCCAGCAGCTTGGAGGACAGGGGCACTGAAGCTTTCTTT. Its protein is CASSLEDRGTEAFF.

V gene TRBV9 combines with J gene TRBJ1-3; no reliable D call. Germline loops: CDR1 SGDLS, CDR2 YYNGEE. The V end was cut by 0 bases, the J end by 4 bases, with 11 bases between. This CDR3 comprises 15 residues. The CDR3 DNA reads TGTGCCAGCAGCGTAGGGAGAGGGTCGGGAAACACCATATATTTT. Translation: CASSVGRGSGNTIYF.

The sample holds a few counts of this clone. V usage is TRBV9 and J usage is TRBJ1-1, with TRBD1 matching 10 bases. This CDR3 is 16 amino acids long. Trimming took 0 bases from V and 1 from J; bases not matched to a gene: 3. CDR1 and CDR2 from the germline V gene are SGDLS and YYNGEE. As DNA, the CDR3 is TGTGCCAGCAGCGTAGTGGACAGGGGGTGGAACACTGAAGCTTTCTTT. It specifies CASSVVDRGWNTEAFF.

The table lists this clone with a count of one. This chain joins TRBV11-3 and TRBJ1-1, with a weak D call TRBD1 (5 bases). CDR1 is SGHNT, CDR2 YENEEA, per germline. The CDR3 has 13 residues. V was shortened by 3 bases and J by 5 bases, with 10 bases between the two germline ends. CDR3 DNA: TGTGCCAGCAGCTTTCAGGGCCAAACTGAAGCTTTCTTT. It encodes CASSFQGQTEAFF. Looking up the rest from reference TRBV11-3 and TRBJ1-1 gives the full variable domain: EAGVVQSPRYKIIEKKQPVAFWCNPISGHNTLYWYLQNLGQGPELLIRYENEEAVDDSQLPKDRFSAERLKGVDSTLKIQPAELGDSAVYLCASSFQGQTEAFFGQGTRLTVV.

The chain combines TRBV27 with TRBJ1-5; weak D call: TRBD1 (5 bases). The CDR3 consists of 15 residues. Germline assignment: CDR1 MNHEY and CDR2 SMNVEV (reference sequence). V shed 3 bases and J shed 1 base, with 10 bases lying between them. CDR3 nucleotides: TGTGCCAGCAGTTTCGGAACAGGCAGCAATCAGCCCCAGCATTTT. Translated, it gives CASSFGTGSNQPQHF.

The sample holds a few counts of this clone. The V call is TRBV5-4, the J call TRBJ2-3; TRBD2 might be the D (6 bases). This CDR3 region has 16 residues. Trimming cost V 2 bases and J 6 bases, with 19 bases left between them. The germline gives CDR1 SGHNT, CDR2 YYREEE (reference sequence). CDR3 in amino acids: CASSLLYKGGLDTQYF. In DNA form, the CDR3 reads TGTGCCAGCAGCTTATTGTACAAGGGAGGACTGGATACGCAGTATTTT.

The CDR3 is CASSYGGAVYEQYF. The CDR3 DNA reads as TGTGCCAGCAGTTACGGGGGGGCCGTCTACGAGCAGTACTTC. The V call is TRBV6-6, the J call TRBJ2-7, with a possible D match to TRBD2 (7 bases). From germline, CDR1 is MNHNY and CDR2 SVGAGI (reference sequence). This CDR3 has 14 residues. V was clipped by 2 bases and J by 3 bases, with 11 bases between them.

The chain couples TRBV27 to TRBJ2-7; weak D call: TRBD1 (5 bases). CDR1 MNHEY and CDR2 SMNVEV come from the germline V gene (reference sequence). Trimming pared 6 bases from V and 0 bases from J, leaving 15 bases between. This CDR3 has 15 residues. CDR3 bases: TGTGCCAGCAGGAGTGGGGCTCGGAGCTCCTACGAGCAGTACTTC. Amino acids: CASRSGARSSYEQYF.

The V gene is TRBV5-1, the J gene TRBJ2-3, with 8 bases identical to TRBD2. Germline CDR1 SGHRS, CDR2 YFSETQ. V gave up 6 bases and J gave up 3 bases; unmatched junction bases: 12. CDR3 size: 16 residues. The CDR3 DNA sequence: TGCGCCAGCATGCAACCAGGACAGCGGGGGACAGATACGCAGTATTTT. It encodes CASMQPGQRGTDTQYF. The full variable domain, its missing parts supplied by reference TRBV5-1 and TRBJ2-3, is KAGVTQTPRYLIKTRGQQVTLSCSPISGHRSVSWYQQTPGQGLQFLFEYFSETQRNKGNFPGRFSGRQFSNSRSEMNVSTLELGDSALYLCASMQPGQRGTDTQYFGPGTRLTVL.

The genes are TRBV18 and TRBJ2-3, with 7 positions matching TRBD1. CDR3 length: 15 amino acids. Germline CDR1 is KGHSH and CDR2 is LQKENI. The ends lost 1 base at V and 2 bases at J; junction bases unmatched: 3. CDR3 coding DNA: TGTGCCAGCTCACCACAACAGGGGTTCACAGATACGCAGTATTTT. Residues: CASSPQQGFTDTQYF.

The chain carries TRBV19 and TRBJ1-5; tentative D call: TRBD1 (5 bases). Germline loops: CDR1 LNHDA, CDR2 SQIVND (reference sequence). The length of the CDR3 is 13 residues. Trimming took 5 bases from V and 7 from J, leaving 12 bases between them. The CDR3 loop is CASSGEGTQPQHF. In DNA, the CDR3 is TGTGCCAGTAGTGGGGAGGGGACCCAGCCCCAGCATTTT.

The chain uses TRBV9 and TRBJ2-5; 7 bases map to TRBD2. With 3 bases clipped from V and 5 bases from J, the junction kept 10 bases outside the gene matches. This CDR3 is built from 15 residues. Per the germline V gene, CDR1 is SGDLS and CDR2 is YYNGEE. CDR3 sequence (DNA): TGTGCCAGCAGCGGAAAGGGGAATAGCGGGGAGACCCAGTACTTC. This gives the protein CASSGKGNSGETQYF.

CDR3 DNA: TGTGCCACGAAGACAGGGGGAGGATCACCCCTCCACTTT. Translating it yields CATKTGGGSPLHF. V gene TRBV19 combines with J gene TRBJ1-6; 9 nucleotides agree with TRBD1. V trimming: 10 bases; J trimming: 10 bases; junction bases outside the gene matches: 8. Germline CDR1 reads LNHDA; CDR2 reads SQIVND (reference sequence). The CDR3 length is 13 residues.

This clone has only a few counts. The CDR3 protein is CATSISSGGGETQYF. The CDR3 bases are TGTGCCACCAGCATTTCATCGGGAGGTGGAGAGACCCAGTACTTC. The chain joins TRBV15 to TRBJ2-5; TRBD2 agrees at 7 bases. The V gene's germline CDR1 is LNHNV and CDR2 YYDKDF (reference sequence). The CDR3 length is 15 residues. V trimming: 4 bases; J trimming: 4 bases; junction bases outside the gene matches: 9.

The chain joins TRBV18 to TRBJ2-7; TRBD2 agrees at 10 bases. With 3 bases clipped from V and 6 bases from J, the junction kept 20 bases outside the gene matches. The CDR3 spans 19 residues. Germline V gene lookup returns CDR1 KGHSH and CDR2 LQKENI. CDR3 amino acids: CASSPRNGFTSGEVAEQYF. The CDR3 DNA follows: TGTGCCAGCTCACCCCGCAACGGCTTTACTAGCGGGGAGGTTGCCGAGCAGTACTTC.

This chain links TRBV7-9 with TRBJ2-1; 8 nucleotides match TRBD2. V shed 2 bases and J 5 bases; nucleotides not matched to a gene: 14. The CDR3 consists of 18 residues. Germline loops: CDR1 SEHNR, CDR2 FQNEAQ (reference sequence). The CDR3 DNA reads TGTGCCAGCAGCTTAAACGTACTGGCGGGGGGAGCCAACAATGAGCAGTTCTTC. The encoded protein is CASSLNVLAGGANNEQFF.

Remarks on this clone: At one end the junction does not follow the germline gene, possibly because of a read error. The chain carries TRBV6-1 and TRBJ2-3; maybe TRBD2 (5 bases). CDR3 length: 13 amino acids. CDR1 and CDR2 from the germline V gene are MNHNS and SASEGT. CDR3: CASRTSSKDTQYF. CDR3 DNA: TGTGCCAGCAGGACGTCTAGCAAAGATACGCAGTATTTT.

The chain combines TRBV7-8 with TRBJ1-1; 7 nucleotides align to TRBD1. Germline V gives CDR1 SGHVS, CDR2 FQNEAQ. This CDR3 is built from 14 residues. V trimming: 1 base; J trimming: 4 bases; junction bases outside the gene matches: 3. The CDR3 bases are TGTGCCAGCAGCTTAGAACAGGGGAGCACTGAAGCTTTCTTT. Translating gives CASSLEQGSTEAFF.

The CDR3: CASSSANSGEGYNEQFF. The CDR3 nucleotides are TGTGCCAGCAGCTCCGCAAACTCAGGGGAGGGTTACAATGAGCAGTTCTTC. The rearrangement links TRBV27 to TRBJ2-1, with D possibly being TRBD2 (7 bases). The V gene lost 6 bases and the J gene lost 4 bases, with 22 bases spanning the gap. Looked up from germline, CDR1 is MNHEY and CDR2 is SMNVEV (reference sequence). CDR3 length: 17 residues.

V is TRBV29-1 and J is TRBJ1-1; D ambiguous. Looked up from germline, CDR1 is SQVTM and CDR2 is ANQGSEA. Trimming took off 7 bases at V and 2 bases at J, with 14 bases between the two ends. This CDR3 is built from 13 residues. CDR3: CSGGWQRNTEAFF. In DNA, the CDR3 is TGCAGCGGTGGGTGGCAGCGTAACACTGAAGCTTTCTTT.

V usage is TRBV5-6 and J usage is TRBJ1-6; D possibly corresponds to TRBD1 (6 bases). V was trimmed by 0 bases and J by 10 bases, leaving 14 bases between them. Germline loops: CDR1 SGHDT, CDR2 YYEEEE. The CDR3 consists of 15 residues. The CDR3 reads CASSLEVAGASPLHF. The CDR3 nucleotides are TGTGCCAGCAGCTTGGAGGTGGCGGGGGCGTCACCCCTCCACTTT.

The rearrangement joins TRBV6-1 to TRBJ1-5; no clear D. Between the trimmed V and J ends, which lost 6 bases and 4 bases, there was a span of 7 bases. The CDR3 is made up of 12 amino acids. Germline loops: CDR1 MNHNS, CDR2 SASEGT. In DNA, the CDR3 is TGTGCCAGCAGGGAGGGAAATCAGCCCCAGCATTTT. This encodes CASREGNQPQHF.

V and J are TRBV4-1 and TRBJ1-2; D is unresolved. This CDR3 spans 17 amino acids. Per the germline V gene, CDR1 is MGHRA and CDR2 is YSYEKL. The V gene lost 1 base and the J gene lost 6 bases, with 21 bases spanning the gap. CDR3 nucleotide sequence: TGCGCCAGCAGCCAAGTGGAGCGGCGTTACCAGAGGAATGGCTACACCTTC. It specifies CASSQVERRYQRNGYTF.

This chain uses TRBV19 with TRBJ2-7; 7 bases map to TRBD2. The CDR3 runs to 13 residues. With 7 bases clipped from V and 7 bases from J, the junction kept 10 bases outside the gene matches. Germline CDR1 and CDR2: LNHDA and SQIVND (reference sequence). CDR3 in amino acids: CASTPAGVGEQYF. The CDR3 bases are TGTGCCAGTACCCCGGCGGGAGTAGGGGAGCAGTACTTC.

The chain employs TRBV13 and TRBJ2-2, with 10 bases identical to TRBD2. Germline V gene data show CDR1 as PRHDT and CDR2 as FYEKMQ (reference sequence). The CDR3 runs to 16 residues. Losses at the gene ends were 7 bases for V and 1 base for J; bases not matched to a gene: 6. The CDR3 loop reads CASIVRTSGNTGELFF. CDR3 in DNA: TGTGCCAGCATCGTAAGGACTAGCGGGAACACCGGGGAGCTGTTTTTT.

The rearrangement joins TRBV4-2 to TRBJ2-7; tentative D call: TRBD2 (5 bases). Trimming cost V 0 bases and J 3 bases, with 15 bases left between them. The CDR3 length is 16 residues. The germline gives CDR1 LGHNA, CDR2 YNFKEQ. The CDR3 sequence is CASSQDGVDRDYEQYF. The DNA for the CDR3 is TGTGCCAGCAGCCAAGATGGGGTGGACCGGGACTACGAGCAGTACTTC.